This T cell receptor (beta chain) was recorded in a study of T cell repertoires in cytomegalovirus infection. Turning to the study itself: The public TCR beta signatures pointed to both CMV infection and matching HLA type.

The study's findings and limits: Cumulative frequency (of public TCR beta family members) identified carriers of CMV plus the relevant HLA.

TCRdb processed the reads anew with MiXCR; each CDR3 protein has one entry. Counted here are 630,000 or so distinct CDR3 sequences, approximately 24% occurring once; the ten biggest clones make up 8%. Germline loops: CDR1 SGHAT, CDR2 FQNNGV. The CDR3 runs to 15 residues. V was shortened by 4 bases and J by 1 base, with 13 bases between the two germline ends. Comment on this clonotype: The antigen remains undetermined.

Sequencing was performed on CD8+ T cells from PBMCs. The receptor was derived from a human donor in good health (CMV status not recorded). Some clones in this sample may be carry-over from other donors' samples. The chain couples TRBV11-2 to TRBJ1-1; D is unclear. The CDR3 DNA reads as TGTGCCAGCAGCTACCGGTCCGGCGGGAACACTGAAGCTTTCTTT. It encodes CASSYRSGGNTEAFF.